This T cell receptor (beta chain) was identified during a study of blood T cell repertoires in COVID-19. Overall study context: There were acute and convalescent COVID-19 samples, and they came from the United States, Italy and Spain.

Assay: immunoSEQ multiplex PCR; the TCRdb copy retains only in-frame clones and omits some. The sample has around 200,000 clones; more than 85% are singletons. The sequencing input was peripheral blood. The sequence was collected from a middle-aged man with active or convalescent COVID-19.

Here the CDR3 reads CASSSRTGVNTEAFF. CDR3 coding DNA: TGTGCCAGCAGCTCACGGACAGGGGTGAACACTGAAGCTTTCTTT. V usage is TRBV9 and J usage is TRBJ1-1; TRBD1 matches at 9 bases. V was pared by 4 bases and J by 0 bases, with 4 bases of the junction left unmatched. CDR1 is SGDLS, CDR2 YYNGEE, per germline. CDR3 length equals 15 residues. The full variable domain, rest sourced from reference TRBV9 and TRBJ1-1, is DSGVTQTPKHLITATGQRVTLRCSPRSGDLSVYWYQQSLDQGLQFLIQYYNGEERAKGNILERFSAQQFPDLHSELNLSSLELGDSALYFCASSSRTGVNTEAFFGQGTRLTVV.